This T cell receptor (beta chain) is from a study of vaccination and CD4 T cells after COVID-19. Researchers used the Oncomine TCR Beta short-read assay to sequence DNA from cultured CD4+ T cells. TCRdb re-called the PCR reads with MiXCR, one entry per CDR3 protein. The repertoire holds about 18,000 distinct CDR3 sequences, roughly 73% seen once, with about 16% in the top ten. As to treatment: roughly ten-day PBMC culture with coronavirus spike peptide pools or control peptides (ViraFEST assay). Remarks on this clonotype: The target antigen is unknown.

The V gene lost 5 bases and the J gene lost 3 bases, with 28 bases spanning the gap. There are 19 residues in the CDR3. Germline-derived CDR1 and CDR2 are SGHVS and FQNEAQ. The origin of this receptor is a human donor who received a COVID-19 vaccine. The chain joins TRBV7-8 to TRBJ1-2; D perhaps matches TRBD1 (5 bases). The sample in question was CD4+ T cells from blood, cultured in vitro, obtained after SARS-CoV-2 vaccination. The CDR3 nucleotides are TGTGCCAGCAGCCCGGGGGGTTACGCGGGACCGCCACCGTACTATGGCTACACCTTC. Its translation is CASSPGGYAGPPPYYGYTF. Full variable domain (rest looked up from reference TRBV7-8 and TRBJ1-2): GAGVSQSPRYKVAKRGQDVALRCDPISGHVSLFWYQQALGQGPEFLTYFQNEAQLDKSGLPSDRFFAERPEGSVSTLKIQRTQQEDSAVYLCASSPGGYAGPPPYYGYTFGSGTRLTVV.